The 13 T cell receptor beta chains in this list originate from one sample, sequenced in a study of T-cell reconstitution after alpha-beta-depleted transplantation in children. A TCRbeta library incorporating unique molecular identifiers was prepared. Using its own MiXCR run on the PCR reads, TCRdb lists one record per CDR3 protein. The sample records more than 300,000 distinct CDR3 sequences, roughly 15% being singletons. This material consisted of PBMCs, mostly from graft donor cells, taken 360 days after TCRalphabeta/CD19-depleted stem cell transplant. The receptors stem from a male patient between 2 and 10 years old who had a stem cell transplant for acute lymphoblastic leukemia, so the T cells may come from the graft donor.

The sample holds many counts of this clonotype. The chain links TRBV10-3 to TRBJ1-1; possibly TRBD1 for D (5 bases). Between the trimmed V and J ends, which lost 8 bases and 4 bases, there was a span of 17 bases. The germline CDR1 and CDR2 sequences are ENHRY and SYGVKD. The CDR3 is 14 residues long. Written as DNA, the CDR3 is TGTGCCATCGCCCCGCGGGACCTTGGCACTGAAGCTTTCTTT. Residues: CAIAPRDLGTEAFF.

This clonotype was recorded many times. V usage is TRBV7-6 and J usage is TRBJ2-5, with D perhaps given as TRBD1 or TRBD2 (6 bases each). Per germline, CDR1 SGHVS and CDR2 FNYEAQ. The CDR3 spans 16 residues. V was trimmed by 0 bases and J by 8 bases, leaving 19 bases between them. The CDR3 nucleotides are TGTGCCAGCAGCTTAGCGCCCGGGGGCTTAACGGTAACCCAGTACTTC. Amino acids: CASSLAPGGLTVTQYF.

There are many counts of this clonotype. The chain combines TRBV28 with TRBJ2-3; no clear D gene. The V and J ends lost 0 bases and 2 bases respectively, with 3 bases between them. CDR1 is MDHEN, CDR2 SYDVKM, per germline. This CDR3 has 13 amino acids. The CDR3 here is CASSLWDTDTQYF. The CDR3 coding sequence is TGTGCCAGCAGTTTATGGGACACAGATACGCAGTATTTT.

This clonotype was detected ten times or more. The genes are TRBV28 and TRBJ2-1; 8 bases are a match to TRBD2. V lost 2 bases, J lost 9 bases, and 15 bases stayed unmatched. This CDR3 region has 17 residues. CDR1 is MDHEN, CDR2 SYDVKM, per germline. The CDR3 sequence is CASSLAPGAGARSEQFF. As DNA, the CDR3 is TGTGCCAGCAGTTTAGCCCCAGGAGCGGGAGCGCGAAGTGAGCAGTTCTTC. Looking up the rest from reference TRBV28 and TRBJ2-1 gives the full variable domain: DVKVTQSSRYLVKRTGEKVFLECVQDMDHENMFWYRQDPGLGLRLIYFSYDVKMKEKGDIPEGYSVSREKKERFSLILESASTNQTSMYLCASSLAPGAGARSEQFFGPGTRLTVL.

The chain recombines TRBV10-3 with TRBJ2-7, with D hard to call. This CDR3 spans 11 amino acids. The V end was cut by 6 bases, the J end by 5 bases, with 8 bases between. CDR1 is ENHRY and CDR2 is SYGVKD in the germline V gene. The CDR3 here is CAIRAKNEQYF. DNA for the CDR3: TGTGCCATCAGGGCGAAGAACGAGCAGTACTTC.

Ten or more counts support this clonotype. The chain carries TRBV20-1 and TRBJ1-2; 7 bases are a match to TRBD1. Per germline, CDR1 DFQATT and CDR2 SNEGSKA (reference sequence). Losses at the gene ends were 3 bases for V and 4 bases for J; bases not matched to a gene: 8. The CDR3 has 14 amino acids. CDR3 DNA: TGCAGTGCTAGGAGGGACAGCACTTTCTATGGCTACACCTTC. Translating gives CSARRDSTFYGYTF.

The chain recombines TRBV4-2 with TRBJ2-5; maybe TRBD2 (5 bases). The CDR3 runs 13 residues. Trimming left V 4 bases short and J 5 bases short, with 11 bases between. Looked up from germline, CDR1 is LGHNA and CDR2 is YNFKEQ. CDR3 sequence (DNA): TGTGCCAGCAGCCCGGGGAGTCCGGAGACCCAGTACTTC. It yields the protein CASSPGSPETQYF.

This clonotype was counted only a few times. This sequence joins TRBV5-1 and TRBJ2-7; D is perhaps TRBD1 (5 bases). CDR3 length equals 14 residues. From germline, CDR1 is SGHRS and CDR2 YFSETQ. V lost 5 bases to trimming and J lost 3 bases, with 15 bases between them. The CDR3 loop reads CASSSHGQGYEQYF. In DNA form, the CDR3 reads TGCGCCAGCAGTTCACATGGCCAGGGCTACGAGCAGTACTTC.

This clonotype was counted at least ten times. DNA for the CDR3: TGTGCCAGCAGCCAAGAAACAGCCTCGAGCACCGGGGAGCTGTTTTTT. It is translated as CASSQETASSTGELFF. This rearrangement joins TRBV4-2 to TRBJ2-2, with unresolved D. From germline, CDR1 is LGHNA and CDR2 YNFKEQ. The CDR3 extends over 16 amino acids. Trimming removed 0 bases at V and 4 bases at J, with 12 bases between.

The chain has TRBV20-1 and TRBJ2-7; D ambiguous. V lost 3 bases, J lost 0 bases, and 12 bases lay in between. This CDR3 spans 14 amino acids. Germline CDR1 and CDR2: DFQATT and SNEGSKA (reference sequence). The CDR3 loop reads CSARAVSDSYEQYF. The DNA of the CDR3 is TGCAGTGCTAGGGCTGTGAGCGACTCCTACGAGCAGTACTTC.

Comment on this clonotype: One end of the junction is discordant with germline, which a read error may explain. This rearrangement joins TRBV5-1 to TRBJ2-5; 9 bases match TRBD2. There are 20 residues in the CDR3. CDR1 is SGHRS and CDR2 is YFSETQ in the germline V gene. The CDR3 loop is CASGLDRRGFLAGNQETQYF. CDR3 nucleotides: TGCGCCAGCGGCTTGGACAGGCGAGGGTTCCTAGCGGGAAACCAAGAGACCCAGTACTTC.

This clonotype was counted ten times or more. This chain links TRBV12-3 or TRBV12-4 with TRBJ2-7, with 7 bases that match TRBD2. This CDR3 comprises 17 residues. The V gene end was trimmed by 5 bases and the J gene end by 3 bases; junction bases not matched to a gene: 16. This CDR3 is CASSQIWGGSRRYEQYF. The DNA of the CDR3 is TGTGCCAGCAGTCAGATCTGGGGGGGGAGTAGGCGCTACGAGCAGTACTTC.

There are many counts of this clonotype. The rearrangement links TRBV11-1 to TRBJ2-1; 11 nucleotides line up with TRBD1. Losses at the gene ends were 0 bases for V and 3 bases for J; bases not matched to a gene: 4. Germline assignment: CDR1 SGHAT and CDR2 FQDESV (reference sequence). The CDR3 contains 17 residues. The DNA of the CDR3 is TGTGCCAGCAGCTTAGCTGTCGGGACAGGGGGCTACAATGAGCAGTTCTTC. As protein: CASSLAVGTGGYNEQFF.